These 20 T cell receptor beta chains originate from one sample sequenced in a study of T-cell memory formation after mild COVID-19. MiXCR, run by TCRdb on the 5' RACE reads, gives a single entry per CDR3 protein. The repertoire includes about 390,000 distinct CDR3 sequences, roughly 21% of them detected once, and around an eighth sits in the top ten. The sequenced sample consisted of PBMCs or a T cell subset sorted from them (not recorded which). These receptors all stem from an adult woman who had mild COVID-19 (a few samples of this study predate the infection). Cell type and time point are not known.

There are a few counts of this clonotype. The V gene is TRBV24-1, the J gene TRBJ2-2; either TRBD1 or TRBD2 may supply D (5 bases each). Trimming removed 7 bases from V and 4 bases from J, with 9 bases in between. Germline CDR1 is KGHDR and CDR2 is SFDVKD. CDR3 length: 13 amino acids. The CDR3 region is CATRGRSTGELFF. The CDR3 nucleotides read TGTGCCACCAGGGGACGGAGCACCGGGGAGCTGTTTTTT.

This sequence joins TRBV27 and TRBJ2-7; no clear D gene. The germline V gene encodes CDR1 MNHEY and CDR2 SMNVEV (reference sequence). Trimming cost V 5 bases and J 3 bases, with 14 bases left between them. The CDR3 runs 14 residues. In DNA form, the CDR3 reads TGTGCCAGCAGTCCCCCCATTCTCCTCTACGAGCAGTACTTC. Amino acid sequence: CASSPPILLYEQYF.

The J gene is TRBJ2-3, the V gene TRBV6-4, with 7 bases lining up with TRBD2. This CDR3 comprises 15 residues. The germline CDR1 and CDR2 sequences are MRHNA and SNTAGT. Trimming took 2 bases from V and 5 from J; bases not matched to a gene: 7. CDR3 in DNA: TGTGCCAGCAGTGACGGGCGGGAGTATGGAGATACGCAGTATTTT. It yields the protein CASSDGREYGDTQYF.

This clonotype was observed at least ten times. The V gene is TRBV5-5, the J gene TRBJ2-7, with D possibly matching TRBD2 (6 bases). Germline CDR1 SGHKS, CDR2 YYEKEE (reference sequence). There are 16 residues in the CDR3. V lost 0 bases, J lost 3 bases, and 16 bases lay in between. CDR3 DNA: TGTGCCAGCAGCTTGGATTACCGGGGGATGGGCTACGAGCAGTACTTC. Protein product: CASSLDYRGMGYEQYF.

This clonotype came up a few times. This sequence joins TRBV5-6 and TRBJ1-1; the D gene is possibly TRBD1 (5 bases). CDR3 size: 16 residues. Germline V gives CDR1 SGHDT, CDR2 YYEEEE. The V gene lost 1 base and the J gene lost 2 bases, with 15 bases spanning the gap. Here the CDR3 DNA reads TGTGCCAGCAGCTTGATATCAGGGAGGAGTAACACTGAAGCTTTCTTT. Translating it yields CASSLISGRSNTEAFF. Full variable domain (missing parts from reference TRBV5-6 and TRBJ1-1): DAGVTQSPTHLIKTRGQQVTLRCSPKSGHDTVSWYQQALGQGPQFIFQYYEEEERQRGNFPDRFSGHQFPNYSSELNVNALLLGDSALYLCASSLISGRSNTEAFFGQGTRLTVV.

The gene calls are TRBV12-3 or TRBV12-4 and TRBJ1-1; tentative D call: TRBD1 (5 bases). There are 15 residues in the CDR3. V was cut by 3 bases and J by 3 bases, with 14 bases left in between. The chain's CDR3 is CASSLGWGGDTEAFF. CDR3 DNA sequence: TGTGCCAGCAGTTTGGGCTGGGGGGGGGACACTGAAGCTTTCTTT.

This clonotype turned up a few times. This chain links TRBV5-1 with TRBJ2-3; D is uncertain. The CDR3 is 15 residues long. Germline V CDR1 and CDR2: SGHRS, YFSETQ. Trimming cost V 0 bases and J 1 base, with 9 bases left between them. Here the CDR3 reads CASSLGVWGTDTQYF. CDR3 coding DNA: TGCGCCAGCAGCTTGGGGGTCTGGGGCACAGATACGCAGTATTTT. Filled out from reference TRBV5-1 and TRBJ2-3, the complete variable domain reads KAGVTQTPRYLIKTRGQQVTLSCSPISGHRSVSWYQQTPGQGLQFLFEYFSETQRNKGNFPGRFSGRQFSNSRSEMNVSTLELGDSALYLCASSLGVWGTDTQYFGPGTRLTVL.

The chain has TRBV9 and TRBJ1-3, with D unresolved. This CDR3 contains 17 residues. V shed 0 bases and J shed 1 base, with 14 bases lying between them. In germline, CDR1 is SGDLS, CDR2 YYNGEE. CDR3 in amino acids: CASSVDPGLRSGNTIYF. Written as DNA, the CDR3 is TGTGCCAGCAGCGTAGACCCCGGATTAAGGTCTGGAAACACCATATATTTT.

This clonotype has more than one count but fewer than ten. This rearrangement joins TRBV20-1 to TRBJ1-5; possibly TRBD1 for D (6 bases). Per the germline V gene, CDR1 is DFQATT and CDR2 is SNEGSKA (reference sequence). V dropped 0 bases and J dropped 5 bases, with 8 bases sitting between them. The CDR3 is 13 amino acids. The DNA for the CDR3 is TGCAGTGCTAGAGAACCAGGGGATCAGCCCCAGCATTTT. Encoded protein: CSAREPGDQPQHF.

This chain links TRBV5-5 with TRBJ1-5; tentatively, D is TRBD1 (6 bases). Germline CDR1 is SGHKS and CDR2 is YYEKEE (reference sequence). The CDR3 loop spans 15 amino acids. V gave up 3 bases and J gave up 0 bases, with 10 bases separating them. The CDR3 DNA reads TGTGCCAGCAGCTCAACAGGGCTTAGCAATCAGCCCCAGCATTTT. Translated: CASSSTGLSNQPQHF.

The chain employs TRBV4-3 and TRBJ2-5; TRBD1 matches at 7 bases. There are 14 residues in the CDR3. From germline, CDR1 is LGHNA and CDR2 YSLEER. Trimming at V came to 4 bases and at J to 6 bases, leaving 8 bases not matched to a gene. CDR3 bases: TGCGCCAGCAGCCCCCGACAGGGAGTAAAGACCCAGTACTTC. Residues: CASSPRQGVKTQYF.

This chain uses TRBV2 with TRBJ1-2; D uncertain. This CDR3 is 11 amino acids long. Trimming took 7 bases from V and 4 from J, leaving 7 bases between them. Germline V gene data show CDR1 as SNHLY and CDR2 as FYNNEI. The DNA of the CDR3 is TGTGCCAGCACCTGGGCCTATGGCTACACCTTC. This translates into CASTWAYGYTF.

The chain combines TRBV6-2 or TRBV6-3 with TRBJ1-5; a weak D match, TRBD1 (5 bases). V was cut by 6 bases and J by 7 bases, with 13 bases left in between. The CDR3 is 13 amino acids. Germline V gives CDR1 MNHEY, CDR2 SVGEGT. The CDR3, as DNA: TGTGCCAGCAGCTGGGGGGAAAGGCAGCCCCAGCATTTT. Its translation: CASSWGERQPQHF.

V and J are TRBV6-2 or TRBV6-3 and TRBJ1-2; TRBD1 matches 8 bases. From germline, CDR1 is MNHEY and CDR2 SVGEGT. CDR3 length: 15 residues. With V trimmed by 3 bases and J by 2 bases, 5 bases remained unmatched. CDR3 in amino acids: CASSYSDRGNYGYTF. CDR3 nucleotide sequence: TGTGCCAGCAGTTATTCAGACAGGGGAAACTATGGCTACACCTTC.

This chain uses TRBV5-1 with TRBJ2-3; 12 bases agree with TRBD1. The CDR3 is 18 amino acids. The V gene end was trimmed by 4 bases and the J gene end by 0 bases; junction bases not matched to a gene: 9. Germline CDR1 reads SGHRS; CDR2 reads YFSETQ. For the CDR3, the DNA is TGCGCCAGCAGCATGGGACAGGGGGCGCCGGGGAGCACAGATACGCAGTATTTT. Translating it yields CASSMGQGAPGSTDTQYF.

This clonotype has a handful of counts. J is TRBJ2-5 and V is TRBV27; 8 nucleotides line up with TRBD1. The germline CDR1 and CDR2 sequences are MNHEY and SMNVEV (reference sequence). The CDR3 loop spans 15 amino acids. Trimming at V came to 5 bases and at J to 4 bases, leaving 9 bases not matched to a gene. CDR3 DNA sequence: TGTGCCAGCAGTCCCGCGACAGGGGTAGGAGAGACCCAGTACTTC. Its translation is CASSPATGVGETQYF.

This clonotype was seen more than once but under ten times. A junction end diverges from the germline sequence, so it may reflect a read error. This chain connects TRBV29-1 to TRBJ2-3; TRBD1 matches at 7 bases. Germline assignment: CDR1 SQVTM and CDR2 ANQGSEA. The CDR3 spans 11 residues. The CDR3 protein is CSVQDRDTQYF. The CDR3 DNA is TGCAGCGTTCAAGACAGGGACACGCAGTATTTT.

The chain has TRBV30 and TRBJ2-5; D remains ambiguous. The length of the CDR3 is 12 residues. Trimming shortened V by 2 bases and J by 4 bases, and 8 bases separated the two germline ends. Looked up from germline, CDR1 is GTSNPN and CDR2 is SVGIG (reference sequence). CDR3 in amino acids: CAWSQWGETQYF. CDR3 in DNA: TGTGCCTGGAGTCAGTGGGGAGAGACCCAGTACTTC.

There are a few counts of this clonotype. This chain connects TRBV23-1 to TRBJ2-2, with D tentatively TRBD1 (6 bases). Being an ORF, TRBV23-1 has a function that is uncertain. The ends were cut back, 10 bases at V and 7 bases at J, with 16 bases in the middle. This CDR3 is 13 amino acids long. The CDR3, as DNA: TGCGCCATCAAAGACAGGTCCGACGGGGAGCTGTTTTTT. It yields the protein CAIKDRSDGELFF.

The V gene is TRBV30, the J gene TRBJ1-2; D not resolved. In germline, CDR1 is GTSNPN, CDR2 SVGIG (reference sequence). With 0 bases removed from V and 4 bases from J, the gap between germline ends came to 12 bases. The CDR3 consists of 14 residues. DNA for the CDR3: TGTGCCTGGAGTGTATCCCGGGTGGGCTATGGCTACACCTTC. It is translated as CAWSVSRVGYGYTF.